A single TCR beta chain is shown here with its context. The clone's antigen remains unknown. Base qualities are not recorded, but no much larger clone differs from it by a single base. This sample stems from a study of CD8 T cells in ankylosing spondylitis (dated by TCRdb to 2016 to 2017). Broadly, across the study: T cell receptor beta repertoires were profiled in healthy donors and ankylosing spondylitis patients so that disease-linked TCR variants could be found. In total, the full study cohort was made up of about 110 healthy donors and 25 ankylosing spondylitis patients. Peripheral blood was sampled, and synovial fluid was also collected from ankylosing spondylitis patients. General findings and caveats noted by the study authors: According to the report, matched synovial fluid samples from ankylosing spondylitis patients were significantly enriched for the disease-linked clones. Blood from ankylosing spondylitis patients appeared to be characterized by a TCR beta motif made up of under 10 highly homologous amino acid variants. Some motif variants had previously been reported in the synovial fluid and blood of reactive arthritis patients, which suggests shared mechanisms of disease initiation. The disease-linked clones showed a CD8+ phenotype and occurred at relatively low frequencies in peripheral blood.

The data were produced on an Illumina MiSeq. Quantitative 5'-RACE with molecular barcodes was the method used to prepare the TCR beta libraries. As for the authors' bioinformatics: A new computational method based on a probabilistic model of VDJ rearrangement was used to identify disease-linked TCR variants. TCRdb itself trimmed the public reads at Q25 with fastp, ran MiXCR and retained productive beta chains. Rows with one shared CDR3 protein collapse into an entry with the most common genes and DNA. It is TCRdb's table, rather than the study itself, that gives the V and J calls and clone size. This sample has under 30,000 distinct CDR3 sequences in its table, and roughly 7.9% of those were observed once. The ten largest account for around 30% of the sample. The CDR3 numbers 14 residues from cysteine through phenylalanine. Solely the CDR3 DNA is kept, with 42 bases framed from the first base. CDR1 is given as SGHKS and CDR2 as YYEKEE, both from the germline V gene (reference sequence). V is trimmed back by 5 bases and J by 3 bases, and the junction contains 4 bases that no gene match accounts for.

Specimen: blood. The receptor's source is a male donor with ankylosing spondylitis or in good health (not recorded which). The chain couples TRBV5-5 to TRBJ1-4, with 7 bases in between that match TRBD1. The CDR3 in this case is CASRTGTANEKLFF. Read as DNA, the sequence is TGTGCCAGCAGGACCGGGACAGCTAATGAAAAACTGTTTTTT.